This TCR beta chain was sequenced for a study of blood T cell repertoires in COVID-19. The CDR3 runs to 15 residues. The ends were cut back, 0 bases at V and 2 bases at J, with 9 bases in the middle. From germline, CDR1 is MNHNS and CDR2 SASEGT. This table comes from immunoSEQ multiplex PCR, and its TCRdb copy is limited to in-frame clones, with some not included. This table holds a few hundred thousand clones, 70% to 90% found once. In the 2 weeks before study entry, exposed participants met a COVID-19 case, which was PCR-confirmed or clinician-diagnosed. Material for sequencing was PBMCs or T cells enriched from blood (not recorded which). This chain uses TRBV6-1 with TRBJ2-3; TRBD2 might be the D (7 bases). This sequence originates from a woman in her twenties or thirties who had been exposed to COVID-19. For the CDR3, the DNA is TGTGCCAGCAGTGAAGCAGGGGGGGTCACAGATACGCAGTATTTT. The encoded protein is CASSEAGGVTDTQYF.